This T cell receptor beta chain appears in the sequencing data of a study of CD8+ T cells in alopecia areata. Germline CDR1 is SNHLY and CDR2 is FYNNEI. V lost 8 bases and J lost 3, with 14 bases in between. The CDR3 runs 13 residues. RNA was extracted and reverse transcribed into cDNA as the sequencing template. Libraries were prepared by immunoSEQ multiplex PCR; TCRdb keeps only in-frame clonotypes and omits some of them. The sample holds more than 110,000 clones, roughly 61% seen once. Collection of lesional scalp punch biopsies and peripheral blood was performed in alopecia areata patients. Material: CD4+ T cells sorted from blood, obtained at week 0. The chain carries TRBV2 and TRBJ2-7; D is unresolved. The receptor was derived from a human donor with alopecia areata. CDR3 amino acids: CASRASSVYEQYF. The CDR3 DNA sequence: TGTGCCAGCCGAGCCTCGTCCGTCTACGAGCAGTACTTC. The full variable domain, with the rest looked up from reference TRBV2 and TRBJ2-7, is EPEVTQTPSHQVTQMGQEVILRCVPISNHLYFYWYRQILGQKVEFLVSFYNNEISEKSEIFDDQFSVERPDGSNFTLKIRSTKLEDSAMYFCASRASSVYEQYFGPGTRLTVT.